One and the same sample provided the 7 T cell receptor beta chains below, sequenced in a study of lymphopenia after photon versus proton radiotherapy. Profiling relied on immunoSEQ multiplex PCR, and the TCRdb table lists in-frame clones only, not all of them. The repertoire consists of 65,000 to 85,000 clones, with around 90% occurring once and the leading ten covering around 2.2%. This material consisted of peripheral blood, taken from a patient treated with photon-based radiotherapy. The receptors stem from a woman aged 40 to 50 with cholangiocarcinoma.

This clone has a handful of counts. This sequence joins TRBV15 and TRBJ1-3; 8 bases agree with TRBD1. The CDR3 consists of 15 residues. Germline V gene data show CDR1 as LNHNV and CDR2 as YYDKDF (reference sequence). V shed 5 bases, J shed 3 bases, and the junction held 6 bases outside the gene matches. CDR3 DNA sequence: TGTGCCACCAGCCAAGACAGGGGAAGTGGAAACACCATATATTTT. Its translation: CATSQDRGSGNTIYF. Full variable domain (missing parts from reference TRBV15 and TRBJ1-3): DAMVIQNPRYQVTQFGKPVTLSCSQTLNHNVMYWYQQKSSQAPKLLFHYYDKDFNNEADTPDNFQSRRPNTSFCFLDIRSPGLGDTAMYLCATSQDRGSGNTIYFGEGSWLTVV.

The chain carries TRBV18 and TRBJ1-2, with 9 bases fitting TRBD1. The CDR3 totals 16 residues. V lost 5 bases, J lost 2 bases, and 9 bases stayed unmatched. Germline V lookup: CDR1 KGHSH, CDR2 LQKENI. The CDR3 loop reads CASSERGQGLNYGYTF. CDR3 sequence (DNA): TGTGCCAGCTCAGAAAGGGGACAGGGTCTAAACTATGGCTACACCTTC.

CDR3 sequence (DNA): TGCGCCAGCAGTACCGGGACAGGGGGCCTCTACGAGCAGTACTTC. Translation gives CASSTGTGGLYEQYF. The chain uses TRBV10-1 and TRBJ2-7; 12 nucleotides agree with TRBD1. V shed 5 bases and J 3 bases; nucleotides not matched to a gene: 5. The CDR3 has 15 amino acids. CDR1 is WNHNN and CDR2 is SYGVQD in the germline V gene (reference sequence).

The chain employs TRBV11-2 and TRBJ2-7; 8 bases fit TRBD1. The CDR3 sequence is 16 residues long. CDR1 SGHAT and CDR2 FQNNGV come from the germline V gene. J gave up 2 bases and V 2 bases, and 8 bases lay outside the gene matches. In DNA form, the CDR3 reads TGTGCCAGCAGCTTAAAGACCGGACAGGGTCCCTACGAGCAGTACTTC. It specifies CASSLKTGQGPYEQYF.

This chain connects TRBV7-9 to TRBJ1-4, with D unresolved. The CDR3 loop spans 14 amino acids. Germline V lookup: CDR1 SEHNR, CDR2 FQNEAQ (reference sequence). Trimming pared 4 bases from V and 5 bases from J, leaving 11 bases between. The CDR3 DNA follows: TGTGCCAGCAGCTCGGGAGGGAACAATGAAAAACTGTTTTTT. Translating it yields CASSSGGNNEKLFF.

The gene calls are TRBV29-1 and TRBJ2-1; D unclear. The CDR3 has 11 amino acids. Trimming pared 2 bases from V and 7 bases from J, leaving 6 bases between. The germline CDR1 and CDR2 sequences are SQVTM and ANQGSEA. This CDR3 is CSVERVNEQFF. DNA of the CDR3: TGCAGCGTTGAAAGGGTGAATGAGCAGTTCTTC.

The V call is TRBV5-4, the J call TRBJ2-5; D not certain. With 3 bases removed from V and 2 bases from J, the gap between germline ends came to 11 bases. This CDR3 comprises 14 residues. Germline lookup yields CDR1 SGHNT and CDR2 YYREEE (reference sequence). CDR3 coding DNA: TGTGCCAGCAGCTCGGACGGGTTTCAAGAGACCCAGTACTTC. It yields the protein CASSSDGFQETQYF.